These 8 T cell receptor beta chains came from one sample sequenced in a study of CD8+ T cells in alopecia areata. Investigators isolated RNA and reverse transcribed it into cDNA to act as the sequencing template. Only in-frame clones appear in the TCRdb table, and some are missing; sequencing was by immunoSEQ multiplex PCR. The data hold under 75,000 clones, with about half observed a single time. Sequencing used CD8+ T cells sorted from blood, obtained at week 0. These receptors originate from a human donor with alopecia areata.

The rearrangement links TRBV29-1 to TRBJ2-7; D perhaps matches TRBD2 (5 bases). The CDR3 contains 11 residues. V was cut by 4 bases and J by 4 bases, with 8 bases left in between. Germline V gene lookup returns CDR1 SQVTM and CDR2 ANQGSEA. Here the CDR3 reads CSVAGGYEQYF. CDR3 DNA: TGCAGCGTTGCTGGCGGGTACGAGCAGTACTTC.

This chain connects TRBV11-2 to TRBJ2-1; 8 bases match TRBD2. J lost 4 bases, V lost 3 bases, and 14 bases had no gene match. This CDR3 has 18 residues. Germline lookup yields CDR1 SGHAT and CDR2 FQNNGV. Written as DNA, the CDR3 is TGTGCCAGCAGCTTGGGTGGAGGCGGGAGGTGGCCGTACAATGAGCAGTTCTTC. Its translation is CASSLGGGGRWPYNEQFF. Filled out from reference TRBV11-2 and TRBJ2-1, the complete variable domain reads EAGVAQSPRYKIIEKRQSVAFWCNPISGHATLYWYQQILGQGPKLLIQFQNNGVVDDSQLPKDRFSAERLKGVDSTLKIQPAKLEDSAVYLCASSLGGGGRWPYNEQFFGPGTRLTVL.

At least ten counts were recorded for this clone. The genes are TRBV14 and TRBJ2-1, with D perhaps TRBD1 or TRBD2 (5 bases each). The V end lost 5 bases, the J end lost 2 bases, and 13 bases lay between the germline ends. Germline values: CDR1 SGHDN, CDR2 FVKESK. The CDR3 covers 15 residues. The CDR3 spells CASSGGPAAYNEQFF. As DNA, the CDR3 is TGTGCCAGCAGCGGGGGACCCGCCGCCTACAATGAGCAGTTCTTC.

The genes are TRBV9 and TRBJ2-1; 10 bases fit TRBD2. CDR1 is SGDLS and CDR2 is YYNGEE in the germline V gene. V dropped 4 bases and J dropped 8; count of bases not matched to a gene: 6. This CDR3 comprises 14 residues. The CDR3 is CASSSGTSAHEQFF. The CDR3 DNA follows: TGTGCCAGCAGCTCAGGGACTAGCGCCCATGAGCAGTTCTTC.

This clone was counted a few times. This chain joins TRBV29-1 and TRBJ2-2, with D perhaps TRBD1 (6 bases). The CDR3 has 14 amino acids. Germline V gene sequence: CDR1 SQVTM, CDR2 ANQGSEA. The V gene lost 6 bases and the J gene lost 0 bases, with 11 bases spanning the gap. CDR3 protein: CSVSGHTNTGELFF. In DNA form, the CDR3 reads TGCAGCGTATCGGGACACACGAACACCGGGGAGCTGTTTTTT.

The gene calls are TRBV5-5 and TRBJ2-3; D gene ambiguous. The germline CDR1 and CDR2 sequences are SGHKS and YYEKEE (reference sequence). The CDR3 consists of 17 residues. The germline V and J ends were trimmed by 5 bases and 3 bases, with 22 bases remaining between them. CDR3 DNA sequence: TGTGCCAGCAGTCGGACGGACCGGGCCCTAAAGACAGATACGCAGTATTTT. The encoded protein is CASSRTDRALKTDTQYF.

The V and J genes are TRBV30 and TRBJ1-1; 8 positions match TRBD1. Trimming removed 3 bases from V and 5 bases from J; junction bases left unmatched: 8. Germline CDR1 and CDR2: GTSNPN and SVGIG (reference sequence). The CDR3 has 14 amino acids. The CDR3 DNA reads as TGTGCCTGGAGGGGTCCAGGGGGCGGGACTGAAGCTTTCTTT. This translates into CAWRGPGGGTEAFF.

V usage is TRBV11-1 and J usage is TRBJ2-5; no reliable D call. The CDR3 is made up of 13 amino acids. Germline loops: CDR1 SGHAT, CDR2 FQDESV (reference sequence). Trimming shortened V by 6 bases and J by 3 bases, and 11 bases separated the two germline ends. The CDR3 nucleotides are TGTGCCAGCAGGCCGAGGCAGGAAGAGACCCAGTACTTC. This sequence encodes CASRPRQEETQYF.